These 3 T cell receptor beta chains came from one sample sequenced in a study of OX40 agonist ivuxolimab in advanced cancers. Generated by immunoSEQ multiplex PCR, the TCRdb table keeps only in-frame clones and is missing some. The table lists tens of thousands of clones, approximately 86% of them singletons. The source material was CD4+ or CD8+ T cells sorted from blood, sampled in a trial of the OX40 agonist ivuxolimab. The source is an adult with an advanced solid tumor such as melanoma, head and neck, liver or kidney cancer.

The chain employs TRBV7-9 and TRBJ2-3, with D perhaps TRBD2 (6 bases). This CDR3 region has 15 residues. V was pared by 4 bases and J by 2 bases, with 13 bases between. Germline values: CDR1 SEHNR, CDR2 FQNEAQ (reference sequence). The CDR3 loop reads CASSWGGGTTDTQYF. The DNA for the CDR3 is TGTGCCAGCAGCTGGGGAGGAGGGACCACAGATACGCAGTATTTT.

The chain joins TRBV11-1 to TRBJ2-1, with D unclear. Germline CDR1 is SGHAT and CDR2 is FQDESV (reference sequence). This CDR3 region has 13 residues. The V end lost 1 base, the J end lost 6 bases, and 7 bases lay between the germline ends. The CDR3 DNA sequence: TGTGCCAGCAGCTTAGTTCTAGTCAATGAGCAGTTCTTC. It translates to CASSLVLVNEQFF.

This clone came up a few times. This CDR3 is CASSGGQNSPLHF. In DNA, the CDR3 is TGTGCCAGCAGCGGGGGACAGAATTCACCCCTCCACTTT. J is TRBJ1-6 and V is TRBV9; TRBD1 agrees at 7 bases. This CDR3 spans 13 amino acids. Germline V gene lookup returns CDR1 SGDLS and CDR2 YYNGEE. V was pared by 3 bases and J by 7 bases, with 1 base of the junction left unmatched.